This T cell receptor (beta chain) was recovered during a study of control samples from healthy donors and cancer patients. The assay was immunoSEQ multiplex PCR, and TCRdb's table has in-frame clones only and misses some. Of about 110,000 clones in the sample, about nine tenths were seen once. Per germline, CDR1 SQVTM and CDR2 ANQGSEA. The length of the CDR3 is 13 residues. Trimming left V 7 bases short and J 6 bases short, with 18 bases between. V usage is TRBV29-1 and J usage is TRBJ1-1, with a weak D call TRBD1 (5 bases). This receptor was obtained from a human donor in good health. The donor label of this sample is uncertain. The source material was blood. The CDR3 sequence: CSARWGGSAEAFF. In DNA, the CDR3 is TGCAGCGCTAGATGGGGGGGGAGCGCTGAAGCTTTCTTT.